The clone carrying this T cell receptor (beta chain) was observed a handful of times. Its antigen remains unknown. The time point denotes: patch test 2, 6 weeks after DPC sensitization. Treatment described: therapeutic diphenylcyclopropenone sensitization with weekly scalp DPC. The sample originates from a study of human T cells and chemical hapten exposure. Study in general: DPC (0.01%) was patch tested on the upper back and read at 6 days. Regarding the study as a whole: Donors, who had alopecia, may show an immune response that differs from healthy people's. Expanded TCRs made up significantly more big CDR3 similarity clusters than controls did.

Unique molecular identifiers were attached to individual cDNA molecules within the library. MiXCR, applied by TCRdb to the RACE reads, yields one record per CDR3 protein. This table holds tens of thousands of distinct CDR3 sequences, 6.6% found once. The germline V gene has CDR1 SGHKS and CDR2 YYEKEE (reference sequence). V lost 2 bases and J 9 bases, leaving 9 bases between the germline ends. This CDR3 is built from 12 residues. The sequences come from whole blood, collected in connection with sensitization to the hapten diphenylcyclopropenone (DPC). The chain combines TRBV5-5 with TRBJ2-1; no clear D gene. This TCR derives from a woman aged 25 to 39 with alopecia areata. Some clones in this sample may be carry-over from other donors' samples. This chain's CDR3 is CASSFVGFEQFF. Written as DNA, the CDR3 is TGTGCCAGCAGCTTTGTAGGGTTTGAGCAGTTCTTC. Together with reference TRBV5-5 and TRBJ2-1, the CDR3 gives the full variable domain: DAGVTQSPTHLIKTRGQQVTLRCSPISGHKSVSWYQQVLGQGPQFIFQYYEKEERGRGNFPDRFSARQFPNYSSELNVNALLLGDSALYLCASSFVGFEQFFGPGTRLTVL.